This T cell receptor (beta chain) appears in the sequencing data of a study of shared clonotypes between healthy human individuals. V shed 2 bases, J shed 2 bases, and the junction held 4 bases outside the gene matches. CDR1 MDHEN and CDR2 SYDVKM come from the germline V gene. There are 16 residues in the CDR3. Findings of the study overall: Of the naive CD4 clonotypes, about 5.4% were shared across several donors. Non-shared clonotypes were found to have lower generation probabilities than the clonotypes that were shared by all four of the sorted-subset donors.

In the original processing: Quality scores were absent from the junction-only immunoSEQ sequences, so filtering differed. TCRdb keeps only in-frame clones here, not all; method: immunoSEQ multiplex PCR. Clone size and the V and J calls come from that table; the DNA yielded D and trimming. The table shows 2 million to 2.5 million clones, with nearly 97% occurring only once. To note about this clone: Its antigen is not known.

This receptor was identified in a man aged 18-30 years in good health. The chain employs TRBV28 and TRBJ2-1; 9 bases agree with TRBD2. Sequenced sample: naive CD4+ T cells sorted from blood. The subset: CD45RA+ positively selected. CDR3 nucleotides: TGTGCCAGCAGTTTACCGACTAGCGGTACCTACAATGAGCAGTTCTTC. Amino acids: CASSLPTSGTYNEQFF.